This T cell receptor beta chain derives from a study of CD8 T cells in ankylosing spondylitis. TCRdb reprocessed the 5' RACE reads via MiXCR and lists one record per CDR3 protein. The data contain tens of thousands of distinct CDR3 sequences, around 6.5% of them singletons. This CDR3 has 16 residues. Per germline, CDR1 MDHEN and CDR2 SYDVKM. The J segment lost 1 base and the V segment lost 6 bases, leaving 9 bases of the junction unmatched. This clonotype was seen ten or more times. V and J are TRBV28 and TRBJ1-1; TRBD1 matches at 9 bases. The source is a male donor with ankylosing spondylitis. The sample was synovial fluid, either unsorted or a sorted T cell fraction (not recorded which). For the CDR3, the DNA is TGTGCCAGCAGGGCCGGAACAGGGGGCCAGAACACTGAAGCTTTCTTT. Translated, it gives CASRAGTGGQNTEAFF.